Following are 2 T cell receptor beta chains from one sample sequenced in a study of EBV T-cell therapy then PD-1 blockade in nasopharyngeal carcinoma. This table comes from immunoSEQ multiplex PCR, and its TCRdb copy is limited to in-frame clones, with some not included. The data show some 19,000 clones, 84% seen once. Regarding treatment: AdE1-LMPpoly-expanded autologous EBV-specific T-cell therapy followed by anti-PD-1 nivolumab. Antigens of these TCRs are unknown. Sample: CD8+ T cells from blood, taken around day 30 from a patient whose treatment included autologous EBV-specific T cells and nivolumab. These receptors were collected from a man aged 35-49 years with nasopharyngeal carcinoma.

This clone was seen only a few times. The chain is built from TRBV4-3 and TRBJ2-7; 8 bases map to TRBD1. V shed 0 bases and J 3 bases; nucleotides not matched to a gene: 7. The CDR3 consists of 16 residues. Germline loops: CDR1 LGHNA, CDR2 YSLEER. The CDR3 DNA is TGCGCCAGCAGCCAAGATGCCGCGGACAGGGACTACGAGCAGTACTTC. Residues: CASSQDAADRDYEQYF.

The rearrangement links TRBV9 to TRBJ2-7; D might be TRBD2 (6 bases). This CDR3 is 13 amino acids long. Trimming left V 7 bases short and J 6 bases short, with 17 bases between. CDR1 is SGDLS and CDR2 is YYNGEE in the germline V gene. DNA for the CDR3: TGTGCCAGCGGGGGGTCATCAATGTTCGAGCAGTACTTC. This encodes CASGGSSMFEQYF.